This TCR beta chain is from a study of response to subunit inactivated influenza vaccine. Study-wide results and caveats: The authors suggested that few new T cells are recruited per seasonal influenza vaccination.

This clonotype was detected a few times. The antigen is not known. Each CDR3 protein is one row after TCRdb ran MiXCR on the RT-PCR reads. This table holds roughly 190,000 distinct CDR3 sequences, approximately 15% found once. The germline CDR1 and CDR2 sequences are LGHNA and YSLEER. This CDR3 is 17 amino acids long. Trimming pared 0 bases from V and 9 bases from J, leaving 21 bases between. Material: CD8+ T cells sorted from PBMCs, obtained roughly 5 days after vaccination. The rearrangement uses TRBV4-3 and TRBJ2-1, with D perhaps given as TRBD1 or TRBD2 (5 bases each). This sequence originates from a man aged 45 to 65 who received an inactivated influenza vaccine. The CDR3 bases are TGCGCCAGCAGCCAAGATATCGGGGCGGCTAGTTCGGGTGAGCAGTTCTTC. It encodes CASSQDIGAASSGEQFF.